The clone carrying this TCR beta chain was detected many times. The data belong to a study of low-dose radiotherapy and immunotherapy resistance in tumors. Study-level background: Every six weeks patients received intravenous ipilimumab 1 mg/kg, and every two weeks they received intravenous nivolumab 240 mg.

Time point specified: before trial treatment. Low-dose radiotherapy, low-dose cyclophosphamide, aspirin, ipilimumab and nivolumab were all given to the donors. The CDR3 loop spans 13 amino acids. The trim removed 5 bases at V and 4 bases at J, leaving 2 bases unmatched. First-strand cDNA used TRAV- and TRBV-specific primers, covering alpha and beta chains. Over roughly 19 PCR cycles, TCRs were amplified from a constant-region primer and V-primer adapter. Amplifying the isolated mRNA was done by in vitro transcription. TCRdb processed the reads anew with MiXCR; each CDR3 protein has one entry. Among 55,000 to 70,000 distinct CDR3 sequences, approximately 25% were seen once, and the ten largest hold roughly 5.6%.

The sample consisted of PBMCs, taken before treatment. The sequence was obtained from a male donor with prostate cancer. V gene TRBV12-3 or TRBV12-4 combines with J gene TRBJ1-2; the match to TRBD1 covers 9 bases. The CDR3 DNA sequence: TGTGCCAGCAGTGGGGACAGGGTCTATGGCTACACCTTC. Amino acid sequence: CASSGDRVYGYTF.